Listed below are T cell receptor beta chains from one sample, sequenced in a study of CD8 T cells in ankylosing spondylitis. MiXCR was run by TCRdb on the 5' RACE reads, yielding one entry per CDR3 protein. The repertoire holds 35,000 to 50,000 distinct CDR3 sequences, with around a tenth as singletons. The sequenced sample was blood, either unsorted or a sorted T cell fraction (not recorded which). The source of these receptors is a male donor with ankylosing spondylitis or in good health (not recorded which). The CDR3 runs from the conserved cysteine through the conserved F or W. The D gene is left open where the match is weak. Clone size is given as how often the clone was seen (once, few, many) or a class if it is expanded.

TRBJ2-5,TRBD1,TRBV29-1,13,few,TGCAGCGTGGAAAGGACAGGCTATGAGACCCAGTACTTC,CSVERTGYETQYF
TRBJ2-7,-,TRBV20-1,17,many,TGCAGTGCTAGAGATCCAATCGGCGGGAATGGCTACCGCGAGCAGTACTTC,CSARDPIGGNGYREQYF
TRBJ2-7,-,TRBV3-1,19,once,TGTGCCTGCAGCCCTGGGGGGCTACCTTCCGGGACTACTTCCTACGAGCAGTACTTC,CACSPGGLPSGTTSYEQYF
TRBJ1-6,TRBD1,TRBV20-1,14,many,TGCAGTGCTAGAGTGGACAGGTCAAATTCACCCCTCCACTTT,CSARVDRSNSPLHF
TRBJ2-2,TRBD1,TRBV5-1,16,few,TGCGCCAGCAGCTTGAGGCCAGGGGGTAACACCGGGGAGCTGTTTTTT,CASSLRPGGNTGELFF
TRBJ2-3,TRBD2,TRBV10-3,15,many,TGTGCCATCAGTGAGCCTAGCGGGAGCATGTATACGCAGTATTTT,CAISEPSGSMYTQYF
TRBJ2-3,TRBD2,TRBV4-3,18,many,TGCGCCAGCAGCCAAGCGATCGTAGAAGCGGGAGGGCCCATGGCGCAGTATTTT,CASSQAIVEAGGPMAQYF
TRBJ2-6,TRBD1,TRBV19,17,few,TGTGCCAGTAGTATAGAGGGACAGGGGTCTGGGGCCAACGTCCTGACTTTC,CASSIEGQGSGANVLTF
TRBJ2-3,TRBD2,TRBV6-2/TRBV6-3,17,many,TGTGCCAGCAGTTACTCGATAGGGGCGGGAGAGTTTCATACGCAGTATTTT,CASSYSIGAGEFHTQYF
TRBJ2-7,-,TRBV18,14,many,TGTGCCAGCTCACCGACTACGAGCTCCTACGAGCAGTACTTC,CASSPTTSSYEQYF
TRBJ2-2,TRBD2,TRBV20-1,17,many,TGCAGTGCTAGACTCCGGACTAGCGGGAGGGGCGCCGGGGAGCTGTTTTTT,CSARLRTSGRGAGELFF
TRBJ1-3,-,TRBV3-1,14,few,TGTGCCAGCAGCCAAGATTCCGCCGAGGGGACCATATATTTT,CASSQDSAEGTIYF
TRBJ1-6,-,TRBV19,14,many,TGTGCCAGTAGTATGGAGGGGTTTAATTCACCCCTCCACTTT,CASSMEGFNSPLHF